These T cell receptor beta chains were read from a single sample in a study of T cell responses to AZD1222 COVID-19 vaccine. Generated by immunoSEQ multiplex PCR, the TCRdb table keeps only in-frame clones and is missing some. The sample holds tens of thousands of clones, less than 95% seen once. The source material was peripheral blood, sampled 28 days after the second AZD1222 dose. The source is an adult who received the AZD1222 COVID-19 vaccine. CDR3s include the opening cysteine and the closing phenylalanine or tryptophan. Each record gives: J gene, D gene, clone size, V gene, CDR3 DNA, CDR3 protein. A D gene is named only where the DNA matches it firmly. Expanded clones are given a class, and other clones once, few, many or no size at all.

>TRBJ2-3|.|.|TRBV4-3
TGCGCCAGCAGCCAAGATAAAGTAGGGACTTATAGCACAGATACGCAGTATTTT
CASSQDKVGTYSTDTQYF
>TRBJ2-7|.|once|TRBV15
TGTGCCACCAGCAGAGCTAGCGAGCCCCTTGACGAGCAGTACTTC
CATSRASEPLDEQYF
>TRBJ2-3|.|.|TRBV12-3/TRBV12-4
TGTGCCAGCAGTTCTAGGGGGAATACGCAGTATTTT
CASSSRGNTQYF
>TRBJ2-1|.|.|TRBV27
TGTGCCAGCAGCAGTTTGGGAGGAGACTACAATGAGCAGTTCTTC
CASSSLGGDYNEQFF
>TRBJ2-3|.|.|TRBV29-1
TGCAGCGTTCCGCGGACCTGGGCAGCAGATACGCAGTATTTT
CSVPRTWAADTQYF
>TRBJ1-5|TRBD1|large|TRBV6-1
TGTGCCAGCAGTGAAGGACAGGGTTATGAGCCCCAGCATTTT
CASSEGQGYEPQHF
>TRBJ2-1|.|.|TRBV4-1
TGCGCCAGCAGTAGAGGCAGGGGGGGGTATGAGCAGTTCTTC
CASSRGRGGYEQFF
>TRBJ1-2|.|.|TRBV27
TGTGCCAGCAGTTTATCGAAGGGATGGTACGGCTACACCTTC
CASSLSKGWYGYTF
>TRBJ2-1|TRBD2|.|TRBV7-2
TGTGCCAGCAGCCAGGGGACTAGCTGGAACAATGAGCAGTTCTTC
CASSQGTSWNNEQFF
>TRBJ1-1|.|.|TRBV12-3/TRBV12-4
TGTGCCAGCAGTTTAGGAGGGGGAACTGAAGCTTTCTTT
CASSLGGGTEAFF
>TRBJ1-2|.|.|TRBV29-1
TGCAGCGTTGAAGATGTAGGGTCAGGCTACACCTTC
CSVEDVGSGYTF
>TRBJ2-3|.|once|TRBV7-2
TGTGCCAGCAGCTTAGGACCGCCGATAATGAGCACAGATACGCAGTATTTT
CASSLGPPIMSTDTQYF
>TRBJ1-5|TRBD1|.|TRBV2
TGTGCCAGCAGTGGGACAGGGGGCAATCAGCCCCAGCATTTT
CASSGTGGNQPQHF
>TRBJ1-5|TRBD1|.|TRBV6-1
TGTGCCAGCAGTGCCTCGACAGGGGAGGGAGGACAGCCCCAGCATTTT
CASSASTGEGGQPQHF
>TRBJ2-7|.|.|TRBV5-1
TGCGCCAGCAGCTTGGCGGGAACTTACGAGCAGTACTTC
CASSLAGTYEQYF
>TRBJ2-5|.|.|TRBV28
TGTGCCAGCACCGTAGTGGGGGTAACGGAGACCCAGTACTTC
CASTVVGVTETQYF
>TRBJ2-3|.|.|TRBV9
TGTGCCAGCAGCGGAGCTGTACAGGGCGAGCTCGAGGCAGATACGCAGTATTTT
CASSGAVQGELEADTQYF
>TRBJ2-7|TRBD1|.|TRBV28
TGTGCCAGCAGTTTGAGGACAGGGGGCTCCTACGAGCAGTACTTC
CASSLRTGGSYEQYF
>TRBJ1-1|.|.|TRBV19
TGTGCCAGTACAATCAGGGAGGGCACTGAAGCTTTCTTT
CASTIREGTEAFF
>TRBJ1-2|.|.|TRBV2
TGTGCCAGTAGTCCGGGACGGGTTAACTATGGCTACACCTTC
CASSPGRVNYGYTF
>TRBJ1-2|.|.|TRBV28
TGTGCCAGCAGTCCGGGGCCCCGGGGCTACACCTTC
CASSPGPRGYTF
>TRBJ2-3|.|once|TRBV21-1
TGTGCCAGCAGCAACAACGACAGGGGAACCGACACAGATACGCAGTATTTT
CASSNNDRGTDTDTQYF